This TCR beta chain was sequenced in a study of T cells in Graves' hyperthyroidism and ophthalmopathy. Study as a whole: Staff took peripheral blood when the initial diagnosis was made, before any treatment began.

This CDR3 region has 15 residues. The V gene's germline CDR1 is ENHRY and CDR2 SYGVKD. Details on this clonotype: The junction departs from the called germline gene at one end, perhaps through a read error.

Exclusion criteria comprised uncontrolled infection, other autoimmune disease, pregnancy or lactation. PBMCs were collected from a 10 ml volume of fresh peripheral blood. RNA transcripts were the template for amplifying TCR beta CDR3 regions. The TCR CDR3 first-round RT-PCR relied on the HTBI primer set. TCRdb re-derived calls from the multiplex PCR reads in MiXCR, one entry per CDR3 protein. This table has around 620,000 distinct CDR3 sequences, about 14% appearing once. The sample consisted of blood. The source is a woman younger than 30 with Graves' ophthalmopathy. This sequence joins TRBV10-3 and TRBJ2-3; TRBD1 agrees at 8 bases. The CDR3 DNA reads TGTGCCAGCAGTCCATCCCGGACAGGGCCAGATACGCAGTATTTT. Translation gives CASSPSRTGPDTQYF.